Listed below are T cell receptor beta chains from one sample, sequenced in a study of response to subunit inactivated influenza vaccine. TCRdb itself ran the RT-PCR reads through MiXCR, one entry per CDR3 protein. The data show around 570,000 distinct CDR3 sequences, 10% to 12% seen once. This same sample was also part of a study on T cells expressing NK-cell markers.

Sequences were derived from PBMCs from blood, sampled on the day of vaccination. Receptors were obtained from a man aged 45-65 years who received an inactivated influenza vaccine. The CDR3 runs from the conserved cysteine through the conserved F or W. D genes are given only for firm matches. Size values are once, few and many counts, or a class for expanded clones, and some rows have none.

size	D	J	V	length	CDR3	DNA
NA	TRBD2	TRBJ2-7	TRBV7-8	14	CASSVSGRAYEQYF	TGTGCCAGCAGCGTTAGCGGGAGGGCGTACGAGCAGTACTTC
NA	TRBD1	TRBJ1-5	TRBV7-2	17	CASSPVGTGISNQPQHF	TGTGCCAGCAGCCCCGTCGGGACAGGGATAAGCAATCAGCCCCAGCATTTT
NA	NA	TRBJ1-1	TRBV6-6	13	CASSWGFGTEAFF	TGTGCCAGCAGTTGGGGGTTCGGCACTGAAGCTTTCTTT
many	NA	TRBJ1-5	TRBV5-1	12	CASSLPSQPQHF	TGCGCCAGCAGCTTGCCTAGTCAGCCCCAGCATTTT
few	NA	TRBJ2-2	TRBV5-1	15	CASRREGANTGELFF	TGCGCCAGCAGGAGAGAGGGGGCGAACACCGGGGAGCTGTTTTTT
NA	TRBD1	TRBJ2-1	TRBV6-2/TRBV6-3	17	CASSPGTGKRGTNEQFF	TGTGCCAGCAGCCCCGGGACAGGGAAAAGAGGTACGAATGAGCAGTTCTTC
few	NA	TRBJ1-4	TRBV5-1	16	CASSLLSRGTNEKLFF	TGCGCCAGCAGCTTGCTTTCGAGGGGCACTAATGAAAAACTGTTTTTT
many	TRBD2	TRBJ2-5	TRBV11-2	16	CASSPSAAGGGETQYF	TGTGCCAGCAGCCCTTCTGCGGCGGGAGGTGGAGAGACCCAGTACTTC
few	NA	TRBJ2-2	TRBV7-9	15	CASSSALPVTGELFF	TGTGCCAGCAGCTCCGCCCTTCCAGTCACCGGGGAGCTGTTTTTT
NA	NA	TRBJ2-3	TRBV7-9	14	CASSLAELTDTQYF	TGTGCCAGCAGCTTAGCCGAGCTCACAGATACGCAGTATTTT
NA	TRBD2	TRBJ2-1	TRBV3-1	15	CASSQVTSGGSEQFF	TGTGCCAGCAGCCAAGTAACTAGCGGGGGGTCGGAACAGTTCTTC
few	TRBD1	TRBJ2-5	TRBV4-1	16	CASSQGETGGRETQYF	TGCGCCAGCAGCCAAGGCGAGACAGGGGGCCGTGAGACCCAGTACTTC
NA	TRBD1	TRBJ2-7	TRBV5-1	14	CASNHPGQANEQYF	TGCGCCAGCAACCACCCGGGACAGGCAAACGAGCAGTACTTC
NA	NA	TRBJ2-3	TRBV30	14	CAWSVALGTDTQYF	TGTGCCTGGAGTGTAGCTCTGGGCACAGATACGCAGTATTTT
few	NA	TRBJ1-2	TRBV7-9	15	CASDRPGAGDYGYTF	TGTGCCAGCGACAGGCCCGGAGCGGGGGACTATGGCTACACCTTC
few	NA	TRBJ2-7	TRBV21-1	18	CASSKVSGSVEEGYEQYF	TGTGCCAGCAGCAAAGTTTCGGGGTCTGTAGAAGAAGGGTACGAGCAGTACTTC
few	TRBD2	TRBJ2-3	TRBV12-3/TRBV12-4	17	CASSTLAGVGHADTQYF	TGTGCCAGCAGTACACTAGCGGGAGTAGGTCATGCAGATACGCAGTATTTT
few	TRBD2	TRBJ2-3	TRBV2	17	CASRRLAGMGSTDTQYF	TGTGCCAGCAGAAGACTAGCGGGAATGGGGAGCACAGATACGCAGTATTTT
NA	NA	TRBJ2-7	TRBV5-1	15	CASSLVVASSYEQYF	TGCGCCAGCAGCTTGGTAGTGGCCTCGAGCTACGAGCAGTACTTC
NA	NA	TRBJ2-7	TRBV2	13	CASSFTQSYEQYF	TGTGCCAGCAGTTTCACTCAGAGCTACGAGCAGTACTTC
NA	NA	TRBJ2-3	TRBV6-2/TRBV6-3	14	CASSAQHGTDTQYF	TGTGCCAGCAGCGCCCAGCATGGCACAGATACGCAGTATTTT
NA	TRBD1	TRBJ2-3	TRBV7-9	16	CASSPAWGQGIDTQYF	TGTGCCAGCAGCCCCGCCTGGGGACAGGGGATCGATACGCAGTATTTT
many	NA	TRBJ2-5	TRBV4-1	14	CASSLVTRQETQYF	TGCGCCAGCAGCCTTGTGACCCGCCAAGAGACCCAGTACTTC
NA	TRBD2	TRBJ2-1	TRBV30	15	CAWRLAGGRYNEQFF	TGTGCCTGGAGGCTAGCGGGAGGCCGCTACAATGAGCAGTTCTTC
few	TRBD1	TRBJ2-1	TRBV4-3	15	CASSQNRGSFNEQFF	TGCGCCAGCAGCCAAAACAGGGGATCGTTCAATGAGCAGTTCTTC
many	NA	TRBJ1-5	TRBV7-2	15	CASSLYPGSNQPQHF	TGTGCCAGCAGCTTATATCCGGGAAGCAATCAGCCCCAGCATTTT
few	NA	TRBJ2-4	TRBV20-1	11	CSATPGNIQYF	TGCAGTGCCACCCCCGGAAACATTCAGTACTTC
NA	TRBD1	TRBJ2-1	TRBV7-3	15	CASSLMGQPYNEQFF	TGTGCCAGCAGCTTAATGGGACAGCCATACAATGAGCAGTTCTTC
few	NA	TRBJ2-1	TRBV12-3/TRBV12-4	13	CASGFRVGNEQFF	TGTGCCAGCGGTTTTCGCGTGGGCAATGAGCAGTTCTTC
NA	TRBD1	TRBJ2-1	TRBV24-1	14	CATSDVRTGVRKIF	TGTGCCACCAGTGATGTCAGGACAGGGGTCAGAAAGATCTTC
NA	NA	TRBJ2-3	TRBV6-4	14	CASSEGPSADTQYF	TGTGCCAGCAGTGAAGGGCCGAGCGCAGATACGCAGTATTTT
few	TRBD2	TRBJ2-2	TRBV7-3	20	CASSSTGLAGPTGHTGELFF	TGTGCCAGCAGCTCAACGGGACTAGCGGGACCTACTGGGCACACCGGGGAGCTGTTTTTT
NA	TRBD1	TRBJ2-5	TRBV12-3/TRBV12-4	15	CASSTDRGGGETQYF	TGTGCCAGCAGCACGGACAGGGGCGGGGGAGAGACCCAGTACTTC
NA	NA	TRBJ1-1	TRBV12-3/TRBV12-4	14	CASSKVYRVTEAFF	TGTGCCAGCAGCAAGGTATACAGGGTCACTGAAGCTTTCTTT
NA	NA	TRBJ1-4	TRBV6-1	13	CASRGDAAGELFF	TGTGCCAGCAGGGGGGACGCCGCCGGAGAACTGTTTTTT
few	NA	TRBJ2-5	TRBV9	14	CASSESLGQETQYF	TGTGCCAGCAGCGAGAGCCTTGGGCAAGAGACCCAGTACTTC
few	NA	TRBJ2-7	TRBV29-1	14	CSVEGTTSSYEQYF	TGCAGCGTTGAAGGGACGACTAGCTCCTACGAGCAGTACTTC
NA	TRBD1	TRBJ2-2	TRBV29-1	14	CSVAGQGITGELFF	TGCAGCGTTGCTGGACAGGGCATAACCGGGGAGCTGTTTTTT
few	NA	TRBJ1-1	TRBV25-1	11	CASGERGEAFF	TGTGCCAGCGGTGAGAGGGGGGAAGCTTTCTTT
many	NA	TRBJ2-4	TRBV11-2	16	CASSPQPGVAKNIQYF	TGTGCCAGCAGCCCACAACCCGGGGTCGCCAAAAACATTCAGTACTTC
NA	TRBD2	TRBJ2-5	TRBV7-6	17	CASSLGLAGGEQETQYF	TGTGCCAGCAGCTTAGGTCTAGCGGGGGGCGAACAAGAGACCCAGTACTTC
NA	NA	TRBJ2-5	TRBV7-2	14	CASSLVSSKETQYF	TGTGCCAGCAGCTTAGTTTCTAGCAAAGAGACCCAGTACTTC
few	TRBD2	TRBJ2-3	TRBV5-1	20	CASSLAGTSGGIPSTDTQYF	TGCGCCAGCAGCTTGGCCGGGACTAGCGGGGGGATCCCTAGCACAGATACGCAGTATTTT
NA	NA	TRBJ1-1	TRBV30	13	CAWKLTTNTEAFF	TGTGCCTGGAAGTTGACCACGAACACTGAAGCTTTCTTT